Following are 21 T cell receptor beta chains from one sample sequenced in a study of blood T cell repertoires in COVID-19. The method was immunoSEQ multiplex PCR; TCRdb's version includes in-frame clones alone and lacks a portion of them. The top ten clones hold approximately 2% of a sample with fewer than 200,000 clones, 88% of them seen once. Material: peripheral blood. These receptors were collected from a man aged 45-65 years who had recovered from COVID-19.

This clone has only one observation. The V call is TRBV6-6, the J call TRBJ2-1; perhaps TRBD1 as D (6 bases). Looked up from germline, CDR1 is MNHNY and CDR2 is SVGAGI (reference sequence). This CDR3 comprises 12 residues. The ends were cut back, 10 bases at V and 6 bases at J, with 13 bases in the middle. The CDR3 coding sequence is TGTGCCACCAAGGGGGTGGGCAATGAGCAGTTCTTC. Encoded protein: CATKGVGNEQFF.

The V and J genes are TRBV7-3 and TRBJ2-2; D is perhaps TRBD2 (6 bases). Germline assignment: CDR1 SGHTA and CDR2 FQGTGA. Trimming stripped 5 bases from V and 2 bases from J, with 12 bases between. This CDR3 spans 15 amino acids. CDR3 DNA sequence: TGTGCCAGCAGCCAACTAGCCACAAACACCGGGGAGCTGTTTTTT. It encodes CASSQLATNTGELFF.

V and J are TRBV7-8 and TRBJ1-4; 8 nucleotides align to TRBD1. The germline gives CDR1 SGHVS, CDR2 FQNEAQ. The CDR3 length is 15 residues. After removal of 4 bases from V and 5 bases from J, the junction contained 6 bases not matched to a gene. This CDR3 is CASSSGDRKNEKLFF. CDR3 in DNA: TGTGCCAGCAGCTCTGGGGACAGGAAGAATGAAAAACTGTTTTTT.

The chain couples TRBV2 to TRBJ1-2; weak D call: TRBD1 (5 bases). Germline values: CDR1 SNHLY, CDR2 FYNNEI. The CDR3 is made up of 14 amino acids. The ends were cut back, 1 base at V and 1 base at J, with 7 bases in the middle. CDR3 DNA: TGTGCCAGCAGTGAAGGGACATATAACTATGGCTACACCTTC. The encoded protein is CASSEGTYNYGYTF.

This chain joins TRBV7-9 and TRBJ2-1; the match to TRBD2 covers 12 bases. Germline CDR1 reads SEHNR; CDR2 reads FQNEAQ (reference sequence). After removal of 5 bases from V and 5 bases from J, the junction contained 1 base not matched to a gene. CDR3 length equals 14 residues. CDR3 residues: CASSRLAGDNEQFF. Written as DNA, the CDR3 is TGTGCCAGCAGCCGACTAGCGGGGGACAATGAGCAGTTCTTC.

The rearrangement uses TRBV7-8 and TRBJ1-2, with D possibly being TRBD1 (6 bases). This CDR3 has 14 amino acids. The V and J ends lost 1 base and 3 bases respectively, with 9 bases between them. From germline, CDR1 is SGHVS and CDR2 FQNEAQ. The CDR3 nucleotides are TGTGCCAGCAGCTTAGGCTCAGGGGACTATGGCTACACCTTC. Protein product: CASSLGSGDYGYTF.

The chain couples TRBV25-1 to TRBJ1-2; D may be TRBD1 (5 bases). The length of the CDR3 is 15 residues. The germline CDR1 and CDR2 sequences are MGHDK and SYGVNS. Trimming took 1 base from V and 2 from J, leaving 11 bases between them. The CDR3 here is CASSEFAGLNYGYTF. The CDR3 DNA reads TGTGCCAGCAGTGAATTCGCGGGACTCAACTATGGCTACACCTTC.

This clone was counted only a few times. This chain connects TRBV7-9 to TRBJ1-1; tentatively, D is TRBD1 (5 bases). Germline V CDR1 and CDR2: SEHNR, FQNEAQ (reference sequence). The V and J ends lost 2 bases and 4 bases respectively, with 17 bases between them. This CDR3 region has 16 residues. This CDR3 is CASSLMGHGGITEAFF. In DNA form, the CDR3 reads TGTGCCAGCAGCTTAATGGGCCACGGGGGGATCACTGAAGCTTTCTTT.

The J gene is TRBJ1-2, the V gene TRBV29-1; D might be TRBD1 (5 bases). Per the germline V gene, CDR1 is SQVTM and CDR2 is ANQGSEA. The V and J ends lost 7 bases and 1 base respectively, with 13 bases between them. The CDR3 length is 13 residues. DNA of the CDR3: TGCAGCGACGGGACTTTGATTAACTATGGCTACACCTTC. Translating it yields CSDGTLINYGYTF.

The rearrangement links TRBV28 to TRBJ2-7, with 7 bases that match TRBD1. The trim removed 4 bases at V and 7 bases at J, leaving 10 bases unmatched. The CDR3 runs 14 residues. The germline V gene has CDR1 MDHEN and CDR2 SYDVKM. The CDR3 protein is CASSSRQGVREQYF. CDR3 bases: TGTGCCAGCAGTTCTCGCCAGGGGGTACGAGAGCAGTACTTC.

The J gene is TRBJ1-1, the V gene TRBV2, with unresolved D. The ends were cut back, 6 bases at V and 3 bases at J, with 14 bases in the middle. Germline V lookup: CDR1 SNHLY, CDR2 FYNNEI. CDR3 size: 14 residues. CDR3 sequence: CASRWEGSYTEAFF. The CDR3 coding sequence is TGTGCCAGCAGGTGGGAGGGCAGTTACACTGAAGCTTTCTTT.

The table lists this clone with a few counts. V and J are TRBV5-1 and TRBJ2-1; 15 nucleotides agree with TRBD2. CDR1 SGHRS and CDR2 YFSETQ come from the germline V gene. V lost 4 bases and J lost 8; bases outside the gene matches: 7. The CDR3 runs 16 residues. The CDR3 protein is CASSPLGLAGGDEQFF. The CDR3 region has the DNA TGCGCCAGCAGCCCATTAGGACTAGCGGGAGGGGATGAGCAGTTCTTC.

J is TRBJ2-2 and V is TRBV5-1, with a possible D match to TRBD2 (6 bases). V was cut by 6 bases and J by 5 bases, with 17 bases left in between. From germline, CDR1 is SGHRS and CDR2 YFSETQ. The CDR3 sequence is 15 residues long. CDR3 in amino acids: CASTPGLLTTGELFF. DNA for the CDR3: TGCGCCAGCACCCCGGGACTCCTTACAACCGGGGAGCTGTTTTTT.

This clone was recorded only once. The rearrangement joins TRBV6-1 to TRBJ2-1; TRBD1 is a possible D gene (5 bases). This CDR3 comprises 15 residues. Germline CDR1 is MNHNS and CDR2 is SASEGT. V was clipped by 3 bases and J by 3 bases, with 12 bases between them. The CDR3 region has the DNA TGTGCCAGCAGTGATCGACAGCTGAACTACAATGAGCAGTTCTTC. Protein sequence: CASSDRQLNYNEQFF.

Turning to this clone: Being one base from a much bigger clone, this may be a read error. The gene calls are TRBV7-2 and TRBJ2-7; 7 positions match TRBD1. The V segment lost 7 bases and the J segment 0 bases; nucleotides outside the gene matches: 3. The germline V gene has CDR1 SGHTA and CDR2 FQGNSA. CDR3 length: 13 amino acids. The CDR3 loop is CASNRDSSYEQYF. CDR3 in DNA: TGTGCCAGCAATCGGGACAGCTCCTACGAGCAGTACTTC.

This rearrangement joins TRBV10-3 to TRBJ2-3; 7 positions match TRBD2. The CDR3 contains 14 residues. The V and J ends lost 4 bases and 2 bases, in that order; junction bases with no gene match: 3. The germline gives CDR1 ENHRY, CDR2 SYGVKD. CDR3 protein: CAISVLAVTDTQYF. The DNA for the CDR3 is TGTGCCATCAGTGTCCTAGCGGTCACAGATACGCAGTATTTT.

The chain is built from TRBV29-1 and TRBJ2-5, with D perhaps TRBD1 (5 bases). CDR1 and CDR2 from the germline V gene are SQVTM and ANQGSEA. The V end was cut by 3 bases, the J end by 2 bases, with 13 bases between. The CDR3 has 14 residues. Written as DNA, the CDR3 is TGCAGCGTTGAGGGGCCTGCCCATCAAGAGACCCAGTACTTC. The encoded protein is CSVEGPAHQETQYF.

The V and J genes are TRBV5-5 and TRBJ2-7; D perhaps matches TRBD1 (6 bases). The CDR3 length is 12 residues. V lost 4 bases, J lost 4 bases, and 9 bases lay in between. Germline V CDR1 and CDR2: SGHKS, YYEKEE (reference sequence). CDR3 coding DNA: TGTGCCAGCAGCCCAGGGGAGTACGAGCAGTACTTC. Protein: CASSPGEYEQYF.

This clone was observed a single time. V and J are TRBV27 and TRBJ1-1; no reliable D call. CDR1 is MNHEY, CDR2 SMNVEV, per germline (reference sequence). The V end was cut by 8 bases, the J end by 2 bases, with 15 bases between. This CDR3 has 14 residues. The CDR3 reads CASPRVLNNTEAFF. The CDR3 nucleotides are TGTGCCAGCCCCCGCGTCCTAAATAACACTGAAGCTTTCTTT.

The rearrangement links TRBV7-9 to TRBJ1-2; 12 bases line up with TRBD1. V lost 4 bases, J lost 7 bases, and 10 bases stayed unmatched. Germline lookup yields CDR1 SEHNR and CDR2 FQNEAQ (reference sequence). The CDR3 covers 16 residues. CDR3 protein: CASSSGTGGAMAGYTF. In nucleotides, the CDR3 is TGTGCCAGCAGCTCCGGGACAGGGGGCGCAATGGCTGGCTACACCTTC.

The V and J genes are TRBV7-2 and TRBJ2-7, with D maybe TRBD2 (6 bases). This CDR3 region has 14 residues. Germline values: CDR1 SGHTA, CDR2 FQGNSA. V was clipped by 0 bases and J by 6 bases, with 12 bases between them. The CDR3 sequence is CASSLARGQGEQYF. The CDR3 DNA sequence: TGTGCCAGCAGCTTAGCGCGGGGCCAGGGCGAGCAGTACTTC.